This T cell receptor beta chain is from a study of shared clonotypes between healthy human individuals (dated by TCRdb to about 2020). Regarding the complete study: A couple of women and three men aged 18 to 49 years were included in the cohort. Libraries were prepared and TCR repertoires were sequenced by different laboratories using diverse techniques, in order to increase sequencing depth and limit assay-specific biases. For each donor, three plates each were used for CD4 naive and CD4 memory, two plates were used for CD8 naive, and one plate was used for CD8 memory. Leukapheresis yielded between about 0.85 and 10 billion PBMCs per donor. Blood TCR repertoires of five healthy adults were deeply sequenced to estimate repertoire size and the extent of clonotype sharing between individuals.

The paper's findings and limits, for the study overall: Incomplete sequencing was indicated by rarefaction of sorted-subset datasets, despite the large sequencing depth. Compared with non-shared clonotypes, clonotypes shared by all four sorted-subset donors had higher generation probabilities. Sampling was restricted to blood, and TCR repertoires in tissue are likely to differ from TCR repertoires in blood. Across a handful of donors, around 5% of naive CD4, 3% to 3.5% of naive CD8, around 2.5% of memory CD4, and approximately 0.4% of memory CD8 clonotypes were shared. Pairwise subsampling led to the expectation that sequencing depth would affect the degree of clonotype sharing among donors. The genetic and exposure-history diversity represented was limited by the small number of donors. Naive subsets generally had larger estimated clonotype richness than memory subsets did.

The donors were healthy, HIV-negative adults who had no recently reported acute infections or vaccinations. Only Caucasian adults living in Nashville, Tennessee, USA were represented among the donors. CD4+ T cells were enriched by magnetic negative selection; naive cells were then positively selected on CD45RA, and the negative fraction formed the memory subset. Blood was obtained by leukapheresis, after which PBMCs were separated by Ficoll-Histopaque density gradient centrifugation and cryopreserved in liquid nitrogen vapor phase. Purity and quantity of every magnetically sorted T cell population were checked by analytical flow cytometry. Genomic DNA was isolated from each sorted fraction and quantified by UV absorbance on a Nanodrop 2000c. Using the deep immunoSEQ assay, TCR CDR3 regions were amplified from genomic DNA by multiplex PCR. For each cell subset, the extracted genomic DNA was distributed evenly across all wells of several immunoSEQ 96-well plates, and each plate served as one replicate. For sorted subsets, roughly 200 ng genomic DNA, equal to 30,000 or so T cell genomes, was loaded into each replicate PCR. Purified libraries were quantified with a Qubit 3.0 fluorometer, sized on a Bioanalyzer 2100, and re-quantified with the KAPA Library Quantification kit. Each immunoSEQ 96-well plate was sequenced on its own single-read 150-cycle Illumina NextSeq 550 flow cell. The paper's data handling went like this. The immunoSEQ output contained only junctional sequences without quality scores, so filtering could not match that applied to full-length reads. Sequences were annotated with PyIR, a Python wrapper for IgBLAST v1.9, using IMGT germline references to assign V/J genes and CDR3. Any read was removed if the V/J assignment was weak (E-value above 1e-6), the CDR3 was missing, or the read contained stop codons, out-of-frame junctions, or ambiguous translated residues. V3J clonotypes were defined by identical inferred V gene, J gene, and CDR3 amino acid sequence. The percentage overlap between two repertoires was calculated by dividing the number of shared unique clonotypes by the size of the smaller repertoire. RTK rarefaction, the Chao1 estimator, and Recon v2.1 estimates of unobserved clonotypes were used to assess repertoire richness. OLGA was used to compute generation probabilities for all TCRbeta clonotypes that the gDNA method yielded from a few donors. The immuneACCESS repertoire file appears here via TCRdb, limited to in-frame rearrangements. These files lack a portion of the clones; in checked studies, under half of the deficit traces to unresolved V genes, and the cause of the others is not known. V, J and clone size are those of that table, while D and trimming were read from the DNA. The table for this sample lists roughly 1,100,000 clones; about 74% of them were counted only once. The ten largest clones capture nearly 1.5% of the sample.

A word on this clone: Its cognate antigen has yet to be identified. Base qualities were left out, and no much larger clone turns up one base away.

CDR1 KGHSH and CDR2 LQKENI were looked up in the germline V gene. Spanning cysteine to phenylalanine, the CDR3 consists of 15 amino acids. The kept DNA is CDR3 alone, 45 bases in frame from the first base. V lost 4 bases and J lost 0 bases, and the count of bases not matched to a germline gene is 2. Sequencing was done on a sample of memory CD4+ T cells sorted from blood. The cell subset or site label for this specimen denotes: CD45RA-negative fraction. Recombination connected TRBV18 to TRBJ2-1; the central 8 bases match TRBD1. The source of this sequence is a man aged 18 to 35 in good health. The DNA is as follows: TGTGCCAGCTCACTCGGACAGGGCTCCTACAATGAGCAGTTCTTC. Its protein product is CASSLGQGSYNEQFF.